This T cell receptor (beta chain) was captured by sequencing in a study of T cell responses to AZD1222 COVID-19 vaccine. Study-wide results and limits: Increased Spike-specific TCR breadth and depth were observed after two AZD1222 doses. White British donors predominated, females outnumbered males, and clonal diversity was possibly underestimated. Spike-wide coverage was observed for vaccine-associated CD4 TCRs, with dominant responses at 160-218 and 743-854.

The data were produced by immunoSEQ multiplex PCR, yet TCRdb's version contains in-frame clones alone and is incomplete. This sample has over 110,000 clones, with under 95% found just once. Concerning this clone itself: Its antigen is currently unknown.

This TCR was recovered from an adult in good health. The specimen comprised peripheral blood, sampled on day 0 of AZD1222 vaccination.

This CDR3 reads CASSPEWNTEAFF. The CDR3 DNA is TGTGCCAGCAGCCCGGAGTGGAACACTGAAGCTTTCTTT. This chain uses TRBV6-5 with TRBJ1-1; D is undetermined. The CDR3 is 13 residues long. Deletions cut 6 bases from V and 1 base from J, with 9 bases between. Germline CDR1 reads MNHEY; CDR2 reads SVGAGI.